This entry lists 10 T cell receptor beta chains sequenced from one sample in a study of blood T cell repertoires in COVID-19. The assay was immunoSEQ multiplex PCR, and TCRdb's table has in-frame clones only and misses some. The data show around 280,000 clones, around 90% seen once. Sequencing was carried out using PBMCs or T cells enriched from blood (not recorded which). The source of these receptors is a woman aged 18-35 years with acute COVID-19.

The chain carries TRBV5-1 and TRBJ1-2, with 7 bases matching TRBD1. V was pared by 3 bases and J by 4 bases, with 0 bases of the junction left unmatched. Germline V lookup: CDR1 SGHRS, CDR2 YFSETQ. This CDR3 comprises 12 residues. CDR3 nucleotides: TGCGCCAGCAGCTCAGGGGGCTATGGCTACACCTTC. Amino acid sequence: CASSSGGYGYTF.

V is TRBV6-1 and J is TRBJ2-3; 11 bases are shared with TRBD2. Germline CDR1 MNHNS, CDR2 SASEGT. This CDR3 has 17 amino acids. J gave up 0 bases and V 2 bases, and 4 bases lay outside the gene matches. CDR3 nucleotides: TGTGCCAGCAGTGAACTAGCGGGAGGCCTTAGCACAGATACGCAGTATTTT. It translates to CASSELAGGLSTDTQYF.

The V gene is TRBV4-1, the J gene TRBJ1-2; a possible D gene is TRBD1 (5 bases). The germline gives CDR1 MGHRA, CDR2 YSYEKL. The CDR3 runs to 16 residues. The germline V and J ends were trimmed by 2 bases and 4 bases, with 17 bases remaining between them. The CDR3 region is CASSQRWEGRIYGYTF. DNA of the CDR3: TGCGCCAGCAGCCAAAGATGGGAGGGGAGGATCTATGGCTACACCTTC.

This clone was counted a few times. The rearrangement joins TRBV11-2 to TRBJ1-2; TRBD1 matches 9 bases. Germline V gene data show CDR1 as SGHAT and CDR2 as FQNNGV. The CDR3 extends over 16 amino acids. The junction had 11 bases not matched to a gene; V was cut back by 3 bases and J by 6 bases. As DNA, the CDR3 is TGTGCCAGCAGCTTTTTTCTCCGGGACAGGGAGAATGGCTACACCTTC. It yields the protein CASSFFLRDRENGYTF.

The V and J genes are TRBV4-1 and TRBJ1-4; 10 nucleotides agree with TRBD1. Germline assignment: CDR1 MGHRA and CDR2 YSYEKL. The CDR3 consists of 17 residues. V lost 3 bases, J lost 6 bases, and 10 bases stayed unmatched. The CDR3 nucleotides read TGCGCCAGCAGCCAGGATTCGGCCGGGACAGGGGATGAAAAACTGTTTTTT. Its protein product is CASSQDSAGTGDEKLFF.

This sequence joins TRBV18 and TRBJ2-5, with 10 bases lining up with TRBD1. The CDR3 totals 15 residues. V was clipped by 5 bases and J by 4 bases; unmatched bases: 7. CDR1 KGHSH and CDR2 LQKENI come from the germline V gene. CDR3 in DNA: TGTGCCAGCTCATCTGGGACAGGGGAGGGAGAGACCCAGTACTTC. This sequence encodes CASSSGTGEGETQYF.

The chain couples TRBV5-4 to TRBJ1-3; 9 nucleotides agree with TRBD1. Germline-derived CDR1 and CDR2 are SGHNT and YYREEE (reference sequence). The CDR3 covers 15 residues. Germline trimming cut 6 bases from V and 2 bases from J; bases unmatched to any gene: 6. This CDR3 reads CASTSDRGTGNTIYF. In DNA form, the CDR3 reads TGTGCCAGCACCTCGGACAGGGGAACTGGAAACACCATATATTTT.

The rearrangement links TRBV19 to TRBJ2-1; 8 nucleotides match TRBD1. Germline V gene sequence: CDR1 LNHDA, CDR2 SQIVND (reference sequence). The CDR3 has 16 amino acids. V was clipped by 1 base and J by 6 bases; unmatched bases: 8. DNA for the CDR3: TGTGCCAGTAGTATAGGGAGGGGGACAGGTCTCAATGAGCAGTTCTTC. Amino acids: CASSIGRGTGLNEQFF. The variable domain in full, completed from reference TRBV19 and TRBJ2-1, reads DGGITQSPKYLFRKEGQNVTLSCEQNLNHDAMYWYRQDPGQGLRLIYYSQIVNDFQKGDIAEGYSVSREKKESFPLTVTSAQKNPTAFYLCASSIGRGTGLNEQFFGPGTRLTVL.

In this sample, this clone turned up a few times. The chain recombines TRBV5-1 with TRBJ1-1, with 7 bases that match TRBD1. Germline values: CDR1 SGHRS, CDR2 YFSETQ. CDR3 length: 14 amino acids. The V segment lost 5 bases and the J segment 9 bases; nucleotides outside the gene matches: 13. The CDR3 region has the DNA TGCGCCAGCAGTCTCGACAGGGAGGAATCCCAAGCTTTCTTT. Amino acid sequence: CASSLDREESQAFF. The variable domain in full, with the rest retrieved from reference TRBV5-1 and TRBJ1-1, is KAGVTQTPRYLIKTRGQQVTLSCSPISGHRSVSWYQQTPGQGLQFLFEYFSETQRNKGNFPGRFSGRQFSNSRSEMNVSTLELGDSALYLCASSLDREESQAFFGQGTRLTVV.

This chain uses TRBV4-2 with TRBJ1-5; TRBD1 is a possible D gene (5 bases). CDR3 size: 19 residues. V gave up 0 bases and J gave up 0 bases, with 18 bases separating them. In germline, CDR1 is LGHNA, CDR2 YNFKEQ. The CDR3 region is CASSQDPLGATYSNQPQHF. CDR3 nucleotides: TGTGCCAGCAGCCAAGACCCATTAGGGGCCACTTATAGCAATCAGCCCCAGCATTTT.